This T cell receptor (beta chain) was sequenced for a study of blood T cell repertoires in COVID-19. About the research overall: Specimens from acute and convalescent COVID-19 originated in the United States, Italy and Spain. Sample material is recorded as cDNA or gDNA derived from T cells, B-cell-depleted T cells, or PBMCs.

Authors' methods: Using reference gene primer amplification, nucleated cell counts were estimated. Assay used: immunoSEQ multiplex PCR; TCRdb lists only in-frame clones, some missing. V, J and clone size are those of that table, while D and trimming were read from the DNA. Here the sample spans 100,000 or so clones, about 85% being singletons. CDR3 length: 14 amino acids. Germline assignment: CDR1 SGHTA and CDR2 FQGNSA. With V trimmed by 5 bases and J by 4 bases, 7 bases remained unmatched. The genes are TRBV7-2 and TRBJ1-2; TRBD1 agrees at 7 bases. This receptor was identified in a man aged 50-59 years with active COVID-19. The sample comprised peripheral blood. CDR3 loop: CASSPPGTAYGYTF. The CDR3, as DNA: TGTGCCAGCAGCCCGCCCGGGACAGCCTATGGCTACACCTTC.